A selection of T cell receptor beta chains follows, all from one sample in a study of OX40 agonist ivuxolimab in advanced cancers. Assay: immunoSEQ multiplex PCR; the TCRdb copy retains only in-frame clones and omits some. The repertoire holds fewer than 100,000 clones, roughly four fifths seen once, with roughly 1.5% in the top ten. This specimen was CD4+ or CD8+ T cells sorted from blood, taken in a trial of the OX40 agonist ivuxolimab. These receptor sequences come from an adult with an advanced solid tumor such as melanoma, head and neck, liver or kidney cancer. Both conserved end residues are part of each CDR3. The order of the fields is V gene, J gene, clone size, D gene, CDR3 protein, CDR3 DNA. D genes are given only for firm matches. The size field is filled for only some rows; it gives once, few, many or a size class.

V: TRBV6-5
J: TRBJ1-1
size: NA
D: NA
CDR3: CASSHRDEAFF
DNA: TGTGCCAGCAGCCACAGGGATGAAGCTTTCTTT

V: TRBV29-1
J: TRBJ2-5
size: once
D: TRBD1
CDR3: CSFNGQDLETQYF
DNA: TGCAGCTTCAATGGACAGGACTTAGAGACCCAGTACTTC

V: TRBV4-3
J: TRBJ2-1
size: NA
D: TRBD2
CDR3: CASSQDRKRGGFYNEQFF
DNA: TGCGCCAGCAGCCAAGATAGGAAGCGGGGGGGCTTCTACAATGAGCAGTTCTTC

V: TRBV9
J: TRBJ2-1
size: few
D: NA
CDR3: CASNTRGVAWNEQFF
DNA: TGTGCCAGCAATACTAGAGGGGTAGCGTGGAATGAGCAGTTCTTC

V: TRBV6-1
J: TRBJ2-1
size: NA
D: NA
CDR3: CASVVNSYNEQFF
DNA: TGTGCCAGCGTGGTGAACTCCTACAATGAGCAGTTCTTC

V: TRBV7-6
J: TRBJ2-7
size: NA
D: TRBD1
CDR3: CASSQRDRVSEQYF
DNA: TGTGCCAGCAGCCAACGGGACAGGGTTTCAGAGCAGTACTTC

V: TRBV13
J: TRBJ2-7
size: once
D: TRBD2
CDR3: CASSLGGTSGSYEQYF
DNA: TGTGCCAGCAGCTTAGGTGGGACTAGCGGGAGTTACGAGCAGTACTTC

V: TRBV6-4
J: TRBJ2-3
size: NA
D: NA
CDR3: CASSPDSVDSDTQYF
DNA: TGTGCCAGCAGTCCCGACAGTGTCGATTCAGATACGCAGTATTTT

V: TRBV9
J: TRBJ2-2
size: once
D: TRBD2
CDR3: CASSGPLAGTNTGELFF
DNA: TGTGCCAGCAGCGGCCCACTAGCGGGAACGAACACCGGGGAGCTGTTTTTT

V: TRBV10-2
J: TRBJ2-1
size: NA
D: NA
CDR3: CASTLGEAYNEQFF
DNA: TGCGCCAGCACCCTGGGGGAGGCCTACAATGAGCAGTTCTTC

V: TRBV28
J: TRBJ1-5
size: NA
D: NA
CDR3: CASRPGLPNQPQHF
DNA: TGTGCCAGCAGACCCGGACTGCCCAATCAGCCCCAGCATTTT

V: TRBV6-5
J: TRBJ1-1
size: NA
D: TRBD1
CDR3: CASSNRGFATEAFF
DNA: TGTGCCAGCAGTAACAGGGGTTTTGCCACTGAAGCTTTCTTT

V: TRBV7-6
J: TRBJ1-5
size: NA
D: NA
CDR3: CASSLNSLAGQPQHF
DNA: TGTGCCAGCAGCTTAAACAGTCTCGCCGGTCAGCCCCAGCATTTT

V: TRBV19
J: TRBJ1-2
size: NA
D: NA
CDR3: CASSPLTGANYGYTF
DNA: TGTGCCAGTAGTCCACTGACAGGAGCTAACTATGGCTACACCTTC

V: TRBV28
J: TRBJ1-5
size: NA
D: TRBD1
CDR3: CAGGGLGNQPQHF
DNA: TGTGCCGGAGGGGGCCTCGGCAATCAGCCCCAGCATTTT

V: TRBV28
J: TRBJ2-7
size: NA
D: NA
CDR3: CASSFRPGSYEQYF
DNA: TGTGCCAGCAGTTTCCGTCCGGGCTCCTACGAGCAGTACTTC

V: TRBV5-8
J: TRBJ2-7
size: NA
D: NA
CDR3: CASSPHRVNSYEQYF
DNA: TGTGCCAGCAGCCCACACAGGGTTAACTCCTACGAGCAGTACTTC

V: TRBV13
J: TRBJ1-4
size: NA
D: TRBD1
CDR3: CASSSYRTGPNEKLFF
DNA: TGTGCCAGCAGCTCCTATAGGACAGGGCCGAACGAAAAACTGTTTTTT

V: TRBV28
J: TRBJ1-2
size: NA
D: NA
CDR3: CASSFPGTSKRGYTF
DNA: TGTGCCAGCAGTTTCCCCGGGACTTCTAAACGTGGCTACACCTTC

V: TRBV30
J: TRBJ1-2
size: NA
D: TRBD1
CDR3: CAWTPRQGRNYGYTF
DNA: TGTGCCTGGACTCCCCGACAGGGAAGAAACTATGGCTACACCTTC

V: TRBV19
J: TRBJ1-3
size: NA
D: NA
CDR3: CASSPRRGGNTIYF
DNA: TGTGCCAGTAGCCCTCGGCGCGGCGGAAACACCATATATTTT

V: TRBV19
J: TRBJ1-2
size: NA
D: NA
CDR3: CASSTTGNYGYTF
DNA: TGTGCCAGTAGTACTACAGGGAACTATGGCTACACCTTC

V: TRBV28
J: TRBJ2-1
size: NA
D: TRBD1
CDR3: CASSFPDRANEQFF
DNA: TGTGCCAGCAGTTTCCCGGACAGGGCCAATGAGCAGTTCTTC

V: TRBV5-1
J: TRBJ2-3
size: NA
D: TRBD2
CDR3: CASTRAGLTDTQYF
DNA: TGCGCCAGCACCCGGGCGGGACTAACAGATACGCAGTATTTT

V: TRBV7-3
J: TRBJ2-5
size: few
D: TRBD2
CDR3: CGAGGPRRETQYF
DNA: TGTGGCGCGGGAGGCCCAAGGCGAGAGACCCAGTACTTC

V: TRBV18
J: TRBJ2-3
size: NA
D: NA
CDR3: CASSPLPRTDTQYF
DNA: TGTGCCAGCTCACCACTGCCCCGCACAGATACGCAGTATTTT

V: TRBV9
J: TRBJ1-1
size: few
D: NA
CDR3: CASSLFLGNTEAFF
DNA: TGTGCCAGCAGCCTATTCCTTGGGAACACTGAAGCTTTCTTT

V: TRBV7-2
J: TRBJ1-2
size: few
D: NA
CDR3: CASSFRLMENYGYTF
DNA: TGTGCCAGCAGCTTCCGGCTGATGGAGAACTATGGCTACACCTTC

V: TRBV14
J: TRBJ2-2
size: NA
D: NA
CDR3: CASSQGGRGELFF
DNA: TGTGCCAGCAGCCAAGGAGGGCGAGGGGAGCTGTTTTTT

V: TRBV7-9
J: TRBJ1-1
size: NA
D: TRBD1
CDR3: CASSFLTGGTEAFF
DNA: TGTGCCAGCAGCTTCCTCACAGGGGGGACTGAAGCTTTCTTT

V: TRBV27
J: TRBJ2-1
size: NA
D: TRBD1
CDR3: CATRGQVVHNEQFF
DNA: TGTGCCACCAGAGGACAGGTCGTACACAATGAGCAGTTCTTC

V: TRBV11-2
J: TRBJ2-1
size: NA
D: TRBD2
CDR3: CASSLSGNSYNEQFF
DNA: TGTGCCAGCAGCCTTAGCGGGAACTCCTACAATGAGCAGTTCTTC

V: TRBV7-2
J: TRBJ2-2
size: NA
D: NA
CDR3: CASSSPNTGELFF
DNA: TGTGCCAGCAGCTCGCCGAACACCGGGGAGCTGTTTTTT

V: TRBV13
J: TRBJ1-1
size: NA
D: TRBD1
CDR3: CASSGRTGKAFF
DNA: TGTGCCAGCAGCGGTCGGACAGGGAAAGCTTTCTTT

V: TRBV19
J: TRBJ1-5
size: few
D: NA
CDR3: CASGATERNQPQHF
DNA: TGTGCCAGTGGAGCGACAGAACGCAATCAGCCCCAGCATTTT

V: TRBV6-5
J: TRBJ1-2
size: NA
D: NA
CDR3: CASSYGAGKATF
DNA: TGTGCCAGCAGTTACGGAGCCGGGAAGGCCACCTTC

V: TRBV6-5
J: TRBJ1-1
size: NA
D: NA
CDR3: CASSSGRTSGTEAFF
DNA: TGTGCCAGCAGTTCTGGCAGGACTTCGGGCACTGAAGCTTTCTTT

V: TRBV7-2
J: TRBJ2-5
size: NA
D: NA
CDR3: CASSPAVKTQYF
DNA: TGTGCCAGCAGCCCCGCGGTGAAGACCCAGTACTTC

V: TRBV4-3
J: TRBJ2-3
size: few
D: NA
CDR3: CASSLAWTGTDTQYF
DNA: TGCGCCAGCAGCCTAGCTTGGACCGGCACAGATACGCAGTATTTT

V: TRBV9
J: TRBJ2-1
size: NA
D: NA
CDR3: CASSPGGRYNEQFF
DNA: TGTGCCAGCAGCCCGGGGGGCCGATATAATGAGCAGTTCTTC

V: TRBV11-1
J: TRBJ2-5
size: once
D: NA
CDR3: CASSFGWRETQYF
DNA: TGTGCCAGCAGCTTTGGCTGGAGGGAGACCCAGTACTTC